The rows below give T cell receptor beta chains drawn from one sample of a study of shared clonotypes between healthy human individuals. Data came from immunoSEQ multiplex PCR; TCRdb stores just in-frame clones and leaves some out. The table has more than 1,200,000 clones, around 98.5% seen once; the top ten hold about 0.4%. Sequenced material: naive CD4+ T cells sorted from blood. The origin of the receptors is a young man in good health. Both conserved end residues are part of each CDR3. D genes are given only for firm matches. The listing skips clone size in some rows; elsewhere it reads once, few, many or a size class.

NA | TRBJ2-6 | TRBV11-2 | NA | CASSPPTGPGANVLTF | TGTGCCAGCAGCCCCCCCACAGGGCCCGGGGCCAACGTCCTGACTTTC
NA | TRBJ2-1 | TRBV11-3 | NA | CASSLDGAGRGSYNEQFF | TGTGCCAGCAGCTTAGATGGTGCGGGCAGGGGATCCTACAATGAGCAGTTCTTC
NA | TRBJ1-2 | TRBV28 | NA | CASSSRINYGYTF | TGTGCCAGCAGTTCGAGAATTAACTATGGCTACACCTTC
TRBD1 | TRBJ1-2 | TRBV28 | NA | CAINQGEVNYGYTF | TGTGCCATCAACCAGGGGGAAGTTAACTATGGCTACACCTTC
TRBD2 | TRBJ2-1 | TRBV5-1 | NA | CASSLPGTSGTPRSRYNEQFF | TGCGCCAGCAGCTTGCCAGGGACTAGCGGGACCCCGCGCTCCCGCTACAATGAGCAGTTCTTC
NA | TRBJ2-2 | TRBV5-1 | once | CASSSRDRQTGELFF | TGCGCCAGCAGCTCCCGCGACAGGCAGACCGGGGAGCTGTTTTTT
TRBD1 | TRBJ1-2 | TRBV25-1 | NA | CASSLGGSGTATQYGYTF | TGTGCCAGCAGTTTAGGGGGCAGCGGGACAGCAACTCAATATGGCTACACCTTC
TRBD2 | TRBJ2-7 | TRBV19 | once | CASSRGLAGSSYEQYF | TGTGCCAGTAGTAGGGGACTAGCGGGGAGCTCCTACGAGCAGTACTTC
NA | TRBJ2-1 | TRBV6-5 | NA | CASSYSPRDNEQFF | TGTGCCAGCAGTTACTCGCCTCGCGACAATGAGCAGTTCTTC
NA | TRBJ2-7 | TRBV5-4 | NA | CASSSRQEGSYEQYF | TGTGCCAGCAGCTCCAGACAGGAGGGCTCCTACGAGCAGTACTTC
NA | TRBJ2-3 | TRBV6-1 | NA | CASSESRSVDTDTQYF | TGTGCCAGCAGTGAGTCTCGGTCCGTAGACACAGATACGCAGTATTTT
NA | TRBJ2-4 | TRBV20-1 | NA | CSAVRENIQYF | TGCAGTGCGGTAAGGGAAAACATTCAGTACTTC
TRBD2 | TRBJ2-7 | TRBV4-3 | NA | CASSQLLAAYEQYF | TGCGCCAGCAGCCAACTCCTAGCGGCCTACGAGCAGTACTTC
NA | TRBJ2-2 | TRBV6-1 | NA | CASSETRAGELFF | TGTGCCAGCAGTGAAACGAGGGCCGGGGAGCTGTTTTTT
NA | TRBJ1-1 | TRBV12-5 | NA | CASGLGTVDTEAFF | TGTGCTAGTGGTTTAGGGACGGTAGACACTGAAGCTTTCTTT
TRBD2 | TRBJ2-7 | TRBV27 | NA | CASSLIAGGPIYEQYF | TGTGCCAGCAGTTTAATAGCGGGAGGCCCAATCTACGAGCAGTACTTC
NA | TRBJ2-7 | TRBV11-3 | NA | CASSYQTTSEQYF | TGTGCCAGCAGCTACCAGACTACTTCTGAGCAGTACTTC
TRBD2 | TRBJ2-7 | TRBV4-3 | NA | CASSQDALGFAGENYEQYF | TGCGCCAGCAGCCAAGATGCCCTCGGGTTTGCGGGAGAGAATTACGAGCAGTACTTC
NA | TRBJ1-5 | TRBV28 | NA | CASSTRWFYQPQHF | TGTGCCAGCAGTACTAGGTGGTTTTATCAGCCCCAGCATTTT
NA | TRBJ1-3 | TRBV5-6 | NA | CASSGIDRGNTIYF | TGTGCCAGCAGCGGGATAGACAGGGGAAACACCATATATTTT
NA | TRBJ2-3 | TRBV6-4 | NA | CASRGPQTSTDTQYF | TGTGCCAGCAGGGGGCCTCAAACTAGCACAGATACGCAGTATTTT
TRBD2 | TRBJ2-1 | TRBV7-9 | NA | CASSSLRGRVTYNEQFF | TGTGCCAGCAGCTCCCTTCGAGGGAGGGTGACTTACAATGAGCAGTTCTTC
TRBD1 | TRBJ2-7 | TRBV18 | NA | CASSLGGGTSYEQYF | TGTGCCAGCTCTCTAGGGGGCGGTACGAGCTACGAGCAGTACTTC